The T cell receptor beta chain described here comes from a study of preoperative IRX-2 immunotherapy in early breast cancer (dated by TCRdb to about 2019). In the case of this clone: Its antigen is not yet known. Nothing much larger sits one base from this clone, and base qualities are not available.

The sample's treatment or condition label, in plain terms: preoperative locoregional IRX-2 cytokine immunotherapy. The samples were obtained from a phase Ib study that tested preoperative, locoregional IRX-2 cytokine immunotherapy meant to prime immune responses. Before surgery, IRX-2 was given to the donors, who were patients with early-stage breast cancer. Libraries were constructed by the immunoSEQ multiplex PCR assay. This is the immuneACCESS table as TCRdb keeps it, with only in-frame sequences that have V and J called. A part of the clones is gone; compared with another copy, unresolved V genes explain less than half, and the rest is unexplained. This sample lists 90,000 to 100,000 clones; roughly 88% were detected once. Clones ranked in the top ten supply about 2% of the sample. CDR3 length: 13 amino acids, cysteine to phenylalanine. Kept here is only the CDR3 DNA, which spans 39 bases and is read in frame from base 1. Per the germline V gene, MNHGY is the CDR1 and SAAAGT is the CDR2. V drops 5 bases and J drops 8 bases, leaving 12 bases in between.

The sample in question was tumor tissue, obtained after IRX-2 immunotherapy. This TCR was sampled from a human donor with breast cancer. The chain couples TRBV6-8 to TRBJ1-4; D gene: possibly TRBD1, on 5 matching bases. The CDR3 protein sequence reads: CASSEGPVEKLFF. The bases read TGTGCCAGCAGTGAGGGGCCGGTCGAAAAACTGTTTTTT.